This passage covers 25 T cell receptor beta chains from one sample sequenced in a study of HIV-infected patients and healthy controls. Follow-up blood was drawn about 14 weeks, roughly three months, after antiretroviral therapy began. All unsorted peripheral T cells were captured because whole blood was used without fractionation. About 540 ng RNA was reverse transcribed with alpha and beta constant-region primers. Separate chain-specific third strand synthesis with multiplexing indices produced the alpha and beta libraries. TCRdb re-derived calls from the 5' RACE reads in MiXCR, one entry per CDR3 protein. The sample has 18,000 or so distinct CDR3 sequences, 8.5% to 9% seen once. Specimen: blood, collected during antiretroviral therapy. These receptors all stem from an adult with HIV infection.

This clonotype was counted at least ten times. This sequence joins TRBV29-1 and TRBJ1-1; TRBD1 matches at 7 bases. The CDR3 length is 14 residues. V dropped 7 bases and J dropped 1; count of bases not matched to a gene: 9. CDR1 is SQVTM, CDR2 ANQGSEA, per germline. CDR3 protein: CSAQRGQQNTEAFF. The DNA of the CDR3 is TGCAGCGCCCAGAGGGGACAGCAGAACACTGAAGCTTTCTTT.

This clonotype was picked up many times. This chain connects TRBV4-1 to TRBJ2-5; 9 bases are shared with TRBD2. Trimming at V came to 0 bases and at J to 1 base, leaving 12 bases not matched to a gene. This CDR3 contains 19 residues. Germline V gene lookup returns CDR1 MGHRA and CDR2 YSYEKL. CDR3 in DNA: TGCGCCAGCAGCCAAGATCGGGCAGCGCTAGCGGGACCCCAAGAGACCCAGTACTTC. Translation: CASSQDRAALAGPQETQYF.

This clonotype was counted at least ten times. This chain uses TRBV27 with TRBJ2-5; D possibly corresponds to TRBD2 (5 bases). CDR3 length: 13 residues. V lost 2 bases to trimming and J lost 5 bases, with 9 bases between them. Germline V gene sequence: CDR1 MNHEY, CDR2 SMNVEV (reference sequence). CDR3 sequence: CASSLSGRETQYF. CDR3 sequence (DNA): TGTGCCAGCAGTTTAAGCGGCAGGGAGACCCAGTACTTC.

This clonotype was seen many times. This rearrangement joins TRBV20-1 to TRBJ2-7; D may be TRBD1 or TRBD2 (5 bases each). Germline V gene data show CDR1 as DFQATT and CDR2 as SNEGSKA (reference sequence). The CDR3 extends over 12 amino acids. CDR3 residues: CSKKTADAEQYF. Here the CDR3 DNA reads TGCAGCAAGAAGACAGCGGATGCCGAGCAGTACTTC.

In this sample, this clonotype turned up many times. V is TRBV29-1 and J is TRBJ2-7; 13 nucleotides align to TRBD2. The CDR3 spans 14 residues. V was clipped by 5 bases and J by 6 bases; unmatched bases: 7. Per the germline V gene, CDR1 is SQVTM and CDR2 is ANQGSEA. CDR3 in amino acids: CSVKLAGGPFEQYF. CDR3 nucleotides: TGCAGCGTTAAACTAGCGGGGGGGCCTTTCGAGCAGTACTTC.

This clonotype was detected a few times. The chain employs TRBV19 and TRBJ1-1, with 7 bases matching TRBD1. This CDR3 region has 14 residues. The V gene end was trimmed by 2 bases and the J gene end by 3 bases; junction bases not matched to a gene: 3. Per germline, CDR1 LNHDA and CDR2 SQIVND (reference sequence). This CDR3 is CASSIQGDHTEAFF. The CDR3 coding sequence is TGTGCCAGTAGTATACAGGGGGACCACACTGAAGCTTTCTTT.

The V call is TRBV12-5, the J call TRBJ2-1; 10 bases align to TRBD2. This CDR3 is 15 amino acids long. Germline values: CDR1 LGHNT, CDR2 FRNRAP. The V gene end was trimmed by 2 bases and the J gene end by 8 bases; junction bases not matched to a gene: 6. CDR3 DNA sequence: TGTGCTAGTGGTTTGATTCCTAGCGGGAGATATGAGCAGTTCTTC. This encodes CASGLIPSGRYEQFF.

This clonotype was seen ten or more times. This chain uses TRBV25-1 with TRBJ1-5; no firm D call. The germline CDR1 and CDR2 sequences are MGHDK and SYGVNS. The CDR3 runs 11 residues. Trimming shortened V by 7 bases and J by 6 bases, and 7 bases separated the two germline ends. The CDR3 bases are TGTGCCAGCATTCAGCGTCAGCCCCAGCATTTT. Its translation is CASIQRQPQHF. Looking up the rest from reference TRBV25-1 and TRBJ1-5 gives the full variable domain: EADIYQTPRYLVIGTGKKITLECSQTMGHDKMYWYQQDPGMELHLIHYSYGVNSTEKGDLSSESTVSRIRTEHFPLTLESARPSHTSQYLCASIQRQPQHFGDGTRLSIL.

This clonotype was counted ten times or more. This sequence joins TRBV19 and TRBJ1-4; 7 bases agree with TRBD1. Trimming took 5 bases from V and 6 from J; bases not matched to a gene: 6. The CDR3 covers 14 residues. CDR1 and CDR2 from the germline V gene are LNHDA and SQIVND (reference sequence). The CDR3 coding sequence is TGTGCCAGTAGTTCTGACAGGGCCCATGAAAAACTGTTTTTT. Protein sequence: CASSSDRAHEKLFF.

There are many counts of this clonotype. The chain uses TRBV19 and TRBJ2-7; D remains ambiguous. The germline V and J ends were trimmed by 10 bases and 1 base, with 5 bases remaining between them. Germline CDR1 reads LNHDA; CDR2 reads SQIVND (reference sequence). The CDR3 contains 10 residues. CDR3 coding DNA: TGTGCCATCATGTCCTACGAGCAGTACTTC. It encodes CAIMSYEQYF.

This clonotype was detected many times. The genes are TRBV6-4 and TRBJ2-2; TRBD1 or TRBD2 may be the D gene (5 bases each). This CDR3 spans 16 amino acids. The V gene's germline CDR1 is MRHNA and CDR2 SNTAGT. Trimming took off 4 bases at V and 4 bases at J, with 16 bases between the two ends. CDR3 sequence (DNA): TGTGCCAGCAGTGCAGGAGCCGGGACGGGCACCGGGGAGCTGTTTTTT. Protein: CASSAGAGTGTGELFF.

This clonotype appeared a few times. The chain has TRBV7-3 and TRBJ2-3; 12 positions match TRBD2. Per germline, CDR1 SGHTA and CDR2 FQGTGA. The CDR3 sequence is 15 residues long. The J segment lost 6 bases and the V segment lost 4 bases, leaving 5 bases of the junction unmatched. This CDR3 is CASSSTSGGRDTQYF. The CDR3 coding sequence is TGTGCCAGCAGCTCGACTAGCGGGGGACGGGATACGCAGTATTTT.

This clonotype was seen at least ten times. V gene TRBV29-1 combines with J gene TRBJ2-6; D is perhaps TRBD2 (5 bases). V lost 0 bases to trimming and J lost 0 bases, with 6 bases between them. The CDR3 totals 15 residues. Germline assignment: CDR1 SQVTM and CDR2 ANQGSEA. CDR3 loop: CSVEETNSGANVLTF. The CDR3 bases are TGCAGCGTTGAAGAGACTAACTCTGGGGCCAACGTCCTGACTTTC.

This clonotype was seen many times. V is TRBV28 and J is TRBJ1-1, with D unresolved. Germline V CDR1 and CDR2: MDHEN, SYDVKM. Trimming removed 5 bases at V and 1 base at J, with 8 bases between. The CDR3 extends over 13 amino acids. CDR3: CASSAAQNTEAFF. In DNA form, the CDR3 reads TGTGCCAGCAGTGCCGCACAGAACACTGAAGCTTTCTTT.

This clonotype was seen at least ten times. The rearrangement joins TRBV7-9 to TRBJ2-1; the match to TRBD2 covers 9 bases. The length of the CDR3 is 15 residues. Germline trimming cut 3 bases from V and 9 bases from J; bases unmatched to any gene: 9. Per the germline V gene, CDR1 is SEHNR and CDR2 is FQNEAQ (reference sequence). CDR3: CASSFKVAGDVEQFF. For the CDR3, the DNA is TGTGCCAGCAGCTTTAAGGTAGCGGGGGATGTTGAGCAGTTCTTC.

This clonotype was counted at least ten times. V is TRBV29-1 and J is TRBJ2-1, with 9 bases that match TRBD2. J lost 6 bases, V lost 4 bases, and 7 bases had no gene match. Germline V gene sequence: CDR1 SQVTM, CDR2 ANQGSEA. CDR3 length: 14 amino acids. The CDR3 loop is CSVGGLAGSNEQFF. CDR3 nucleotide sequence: TGCAGCGTTGGGGGACTAGCTGGCTCCAATGAGCAGTTCTTC.

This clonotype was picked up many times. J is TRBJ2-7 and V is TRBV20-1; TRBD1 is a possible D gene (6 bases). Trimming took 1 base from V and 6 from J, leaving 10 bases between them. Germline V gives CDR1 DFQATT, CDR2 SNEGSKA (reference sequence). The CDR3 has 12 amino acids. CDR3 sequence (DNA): TGCAGTGCTAGAGGTACAGGGCCCGAGCAGTACTTC. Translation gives CSARGTGPEQYF.

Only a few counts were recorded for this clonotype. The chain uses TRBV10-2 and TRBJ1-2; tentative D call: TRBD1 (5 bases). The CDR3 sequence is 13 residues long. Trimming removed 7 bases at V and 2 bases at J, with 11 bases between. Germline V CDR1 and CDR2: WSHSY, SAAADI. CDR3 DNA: TGCGCCAGCACTCTGGCAGGGAACTATGGCTACACCTTC. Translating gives CASTLAGNYGYTF.

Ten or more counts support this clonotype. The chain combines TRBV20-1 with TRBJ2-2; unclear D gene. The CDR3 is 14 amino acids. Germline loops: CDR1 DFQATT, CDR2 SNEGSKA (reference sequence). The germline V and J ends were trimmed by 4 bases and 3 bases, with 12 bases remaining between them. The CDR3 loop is CSATPLSYTGELFF. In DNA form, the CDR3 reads TGCAGTGCTACCCCCTTGTCTTACACCGGGGAGCTGTTTTTT.

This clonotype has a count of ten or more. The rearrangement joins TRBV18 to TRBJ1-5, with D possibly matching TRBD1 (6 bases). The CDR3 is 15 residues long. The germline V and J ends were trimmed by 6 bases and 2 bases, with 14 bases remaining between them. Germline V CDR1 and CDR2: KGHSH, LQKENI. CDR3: CASSPGVSGNQPQHF. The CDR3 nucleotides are TGTGCCAGCTCTCCAGGGGTTAGTGGCAATCAGCCCCAGCATTTT.

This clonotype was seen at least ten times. The CDR3 DNA follows: TGTGCCAGCAGCCCAATAGAGGGGGCATACGAGCAGTACTTC. Translating gives CASSPIEGAYEQYF. V usage is TRBV7-2 and J usage is TRBJ2-7; 7 nucleotides align to TRBD1. Germline V gene data show CDR1 as SGHTA and CDR2 as FQGNSA. The CDR3 has 14 amino acids. V was clipped by 5 bases and J by 4 bases; unmatched bases: 8.

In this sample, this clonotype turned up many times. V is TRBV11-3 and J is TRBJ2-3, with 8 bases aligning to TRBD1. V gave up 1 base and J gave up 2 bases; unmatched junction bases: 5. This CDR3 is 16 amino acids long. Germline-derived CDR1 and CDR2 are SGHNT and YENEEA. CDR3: CASSLGSGGHTDTQYF. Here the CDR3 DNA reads TGTGCCAGCAGCTTAGGGTCAGGGGGCCACACAGATACGCAGTATTTT.

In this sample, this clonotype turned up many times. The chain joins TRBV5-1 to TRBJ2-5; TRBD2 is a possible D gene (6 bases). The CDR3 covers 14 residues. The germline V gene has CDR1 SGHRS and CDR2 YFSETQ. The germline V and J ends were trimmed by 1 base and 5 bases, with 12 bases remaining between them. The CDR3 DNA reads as TGCGCCAGCAGCTTGAAAGGGGCGGGGGAGACCCAGTACTTC. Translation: CASSLKGAGETQYF.

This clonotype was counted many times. CDR3 protein: CASRMSGVLTGELFF. The CDR3 DNA follows: TGTGCCAGCAGGATGTCTGGGGTCCTCACCGGGGAGCTGTTTTTT. V gene TRBV12-3 or TRBV12-4 combines with J gene TRBJ2-2; D is unclear. The length of the CDR3 is 15 residues. With 6 bases removed from V and 4 bases from J, the gap between germline ends came to 15 bases.

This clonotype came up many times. The CDR3 sequence: CASSLGRETDTQYF. In nucleotides, the CDR3 is TGCGCCAGCAGCTTGGGTAGGGAGACAGATACGCAGTATTTT. The V and J genes are TRBV5-1 and TRBJ2-3; D perhaps matches TRBD2 (5 bases). This CDR3 has 14 residues. CDR1 SGHRS and CDR2 YFSETQ come from the germline V gene. V shed 0 bases and J shed 3 bases, with 8 bases lying between them.